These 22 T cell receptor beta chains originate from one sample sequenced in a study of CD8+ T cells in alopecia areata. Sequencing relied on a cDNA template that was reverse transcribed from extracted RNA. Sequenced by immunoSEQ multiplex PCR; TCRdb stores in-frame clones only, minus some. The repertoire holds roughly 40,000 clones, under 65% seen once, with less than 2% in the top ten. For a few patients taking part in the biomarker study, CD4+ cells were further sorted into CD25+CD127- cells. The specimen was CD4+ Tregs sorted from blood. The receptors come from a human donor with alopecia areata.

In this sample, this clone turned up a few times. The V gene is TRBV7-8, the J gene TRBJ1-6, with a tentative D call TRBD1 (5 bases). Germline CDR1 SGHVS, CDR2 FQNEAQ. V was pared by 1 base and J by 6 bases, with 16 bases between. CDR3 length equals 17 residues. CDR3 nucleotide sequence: TGTGCCAGCAGCTTAGATAACAGGAGGATGGGTAATTCACCCCTCCACTTT. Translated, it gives CASSLDNRRMGNSPLHF.

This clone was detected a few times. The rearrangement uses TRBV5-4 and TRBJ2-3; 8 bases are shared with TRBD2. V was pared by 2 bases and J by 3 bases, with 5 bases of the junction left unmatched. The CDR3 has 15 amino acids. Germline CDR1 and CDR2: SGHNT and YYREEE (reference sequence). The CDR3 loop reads CASSFGGRRTDTQYF. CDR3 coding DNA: TGTGCCAGCAGCTTTGGCGGGAGGCGAACAGATACGCAGTATTTT.

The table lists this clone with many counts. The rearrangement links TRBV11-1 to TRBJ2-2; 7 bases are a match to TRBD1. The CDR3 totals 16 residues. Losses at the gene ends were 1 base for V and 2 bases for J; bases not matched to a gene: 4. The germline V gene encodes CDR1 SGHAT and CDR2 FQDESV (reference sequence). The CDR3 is CASSLEGQLNTGELFF. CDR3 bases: TGTGCCAGCAGCTTAGAGGGACAGCTAAACACCGGGGAGCTGTTTTTT.

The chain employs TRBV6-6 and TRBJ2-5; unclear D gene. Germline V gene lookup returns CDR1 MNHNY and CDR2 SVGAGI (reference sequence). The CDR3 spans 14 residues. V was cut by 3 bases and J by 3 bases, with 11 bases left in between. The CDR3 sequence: CASSYHRTKETQYF. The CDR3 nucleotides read TGTGCCAGCAGTTATCACCGGACCAAAGAGACCCAGTACTTC.

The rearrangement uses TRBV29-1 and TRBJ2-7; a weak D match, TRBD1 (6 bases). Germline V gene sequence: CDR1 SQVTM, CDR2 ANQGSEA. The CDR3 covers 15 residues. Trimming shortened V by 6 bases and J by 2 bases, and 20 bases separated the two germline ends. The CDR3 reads CSVPLAGRGTYEQYF. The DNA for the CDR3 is TGCAGCGTCCCCCTCGCGGGCAGGGGCACCTACGAGCAGTACTTC.

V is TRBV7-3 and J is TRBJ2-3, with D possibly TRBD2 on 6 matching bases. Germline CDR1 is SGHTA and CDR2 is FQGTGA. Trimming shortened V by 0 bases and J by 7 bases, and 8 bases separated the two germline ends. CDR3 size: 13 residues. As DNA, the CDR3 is TGTGCCAGCAGCTTAACGGGGGGTTATACGCAGTATTTT. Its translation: CASSLTGGYTQYF.

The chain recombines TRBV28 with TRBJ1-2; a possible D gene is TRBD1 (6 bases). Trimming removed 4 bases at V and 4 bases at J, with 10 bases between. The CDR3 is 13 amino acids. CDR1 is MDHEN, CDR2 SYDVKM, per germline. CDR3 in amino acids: CASSYRTAYGYTF. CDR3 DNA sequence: TGTGCCAGCAGTTACCGGACAGCCTATGGCTACACCTTC.

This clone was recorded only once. CDR3 amino acids: CASRTDRRESEQYF. The CDR3 nucleotides read TGTGCCAGCAGAACCGACAGGCGGGAATCCGAGCAGTACTTC. The genes are TRBV2 and TRBJ2-7, with D possibly being TRBD1 or TRBD2 (6 bases each). The CDR3 has 14 amino acids. Germline values: CDR1 SNHLY, CDR2 FYNNEI. Trimming shortened V by 6 bases and J by 6 bases, and 18 bases separated the two germline ends.

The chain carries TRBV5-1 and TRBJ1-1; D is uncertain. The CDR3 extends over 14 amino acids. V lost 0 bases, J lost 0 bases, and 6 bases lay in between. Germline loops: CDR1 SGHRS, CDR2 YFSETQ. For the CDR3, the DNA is TGCGCCAGCAGCTTGGAGGGCATGAACACTGAAGCTTTCTTT. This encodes CASSLEGMNTEAFF.

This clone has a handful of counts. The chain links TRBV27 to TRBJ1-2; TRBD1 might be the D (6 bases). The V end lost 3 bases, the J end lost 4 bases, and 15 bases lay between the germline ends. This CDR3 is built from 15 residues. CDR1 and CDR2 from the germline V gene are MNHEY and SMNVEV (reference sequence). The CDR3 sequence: CASSFESDRPYGYTF. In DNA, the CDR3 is TGTGCCAGCAGTTTTGAATCCGACAGGCCCTATGGCTACACCTTC.

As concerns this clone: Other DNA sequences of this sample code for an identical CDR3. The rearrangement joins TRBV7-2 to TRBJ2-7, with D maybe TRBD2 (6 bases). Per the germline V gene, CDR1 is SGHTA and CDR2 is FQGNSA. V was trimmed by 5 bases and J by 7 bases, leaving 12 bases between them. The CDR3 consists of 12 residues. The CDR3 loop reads CASSPPGLEQYF. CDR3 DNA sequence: TGTGCCAGCAGCCCTCCGGGACTGGAGCAGTACTTC. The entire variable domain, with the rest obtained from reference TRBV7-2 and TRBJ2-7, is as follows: GAGVSQSPSNKVTEKGKDVELRCDPISGHTALYWYRQSLGQGLEFLIYFQGNSAPDKSGLPSDRFSAERTGGSVSTLTIQRTQQEDSAVYLCASSPPGLEQYFGPGTRLTVT.

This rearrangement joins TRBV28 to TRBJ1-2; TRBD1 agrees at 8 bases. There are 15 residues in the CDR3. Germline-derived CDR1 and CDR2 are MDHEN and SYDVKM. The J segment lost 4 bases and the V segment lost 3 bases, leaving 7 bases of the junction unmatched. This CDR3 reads CASSFAQGGGYGYTF. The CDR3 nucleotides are TGTGCCAGCAGTTTCGCACAGGGGGGGGGCTATGGCTACACCTTC.

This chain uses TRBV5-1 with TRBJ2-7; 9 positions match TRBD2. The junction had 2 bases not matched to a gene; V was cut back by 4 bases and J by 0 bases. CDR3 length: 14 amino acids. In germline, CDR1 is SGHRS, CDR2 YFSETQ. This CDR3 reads CASSNSGSSYEQYF. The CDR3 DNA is TGCGCCAGCAGCAATAGCGGGAGCTCCTACGAGCAGTACTTC.

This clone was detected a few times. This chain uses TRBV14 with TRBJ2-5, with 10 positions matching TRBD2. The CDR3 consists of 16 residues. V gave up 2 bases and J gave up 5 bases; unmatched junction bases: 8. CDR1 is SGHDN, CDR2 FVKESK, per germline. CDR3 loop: CASSQFASGSGETQYF. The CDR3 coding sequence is TGTGCCAGCAGCCAATTTGCTAGCGGGAGTGGGGAGACCCAGTACTTC.

CDR3 sequence (DNA): TGTGCCAGCAGTAAGGGGACTAGCGGGAGGCTTCAAGAGACCCAGTACTTC. Its protein product is CASSKGTSGRLQETQYF. V and J are TRBV25-1 and TRBJ2-5; TRBD2 matches 15 bases. V dropped 5 bases and J dropped 2; count of bases not matched to a gene: 6. The germline V gene encodes CDR1 MGHDK and CDR2 SYGVNS. The CDR3 contains 17 residues. Supplemented by reference TRBV25-1 and TRBJ2-5, the full variable domain reads EADIYQTPRYLVIGTGKKITLECSQTMGHDKMYWYQQDPGMELHLIHYSYGVNSTEKGDLSSESTVSRIRTEHFPLTLESARPSHTSQYLCASSKGTSGRLQETQYFGPGTRLLVL.

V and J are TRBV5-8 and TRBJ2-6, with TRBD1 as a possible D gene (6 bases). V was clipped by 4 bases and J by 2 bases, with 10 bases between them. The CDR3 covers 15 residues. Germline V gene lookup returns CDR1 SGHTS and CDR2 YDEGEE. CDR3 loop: CASSGGQTGANVLTF. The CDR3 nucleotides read TGTGCCAGCAGCGGAGGACAGACTGGGGCCAACGTCCTGACTTTC. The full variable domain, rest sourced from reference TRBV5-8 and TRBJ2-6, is EAGVTQSPTHLIKTRGQQATLRCSPISGHTSVYWYQQALGLGLQFLLWYDEGEERNRGNFPPRFSGRQFPNYSSELNVNALELEDSALYLCASSGGQTGANVLTFGAGSRLTVL.

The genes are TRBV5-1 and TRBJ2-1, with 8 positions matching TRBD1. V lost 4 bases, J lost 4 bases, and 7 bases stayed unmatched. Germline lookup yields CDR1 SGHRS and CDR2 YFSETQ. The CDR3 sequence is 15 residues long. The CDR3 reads CASSVQGAFYNEQFF. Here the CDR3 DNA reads TGCGCCAGCAGCGTCCAGGGGGCCTTTTACAATGAGCAGTTCTTC. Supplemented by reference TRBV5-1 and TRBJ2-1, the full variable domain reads KAGVTQTPRYLIKTRGQQVTLSCSPISGHRSVSWYQQTPGQGLQFLFEYFSETQRNKGNFPGRFSGRQFSNSRSEMNVSTLELGDSALYLCASSVQGAFYNEQFFGPGTRLTVL.

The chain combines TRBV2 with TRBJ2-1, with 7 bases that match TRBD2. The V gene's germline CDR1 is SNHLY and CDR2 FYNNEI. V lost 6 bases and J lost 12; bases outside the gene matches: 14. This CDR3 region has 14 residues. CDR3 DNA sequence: TGTGCCAGCAGGAGGACTAGTCTTGGAGTGGGGCAGTTCTTC. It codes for CASRRTSLGVGQFF.

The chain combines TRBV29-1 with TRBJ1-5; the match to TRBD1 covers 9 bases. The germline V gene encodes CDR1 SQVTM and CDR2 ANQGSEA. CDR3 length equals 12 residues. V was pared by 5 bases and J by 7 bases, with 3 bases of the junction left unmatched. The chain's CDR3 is CSVLDRGQPQHF. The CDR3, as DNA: TGCAGCGTTCTGGACAGGGGCCAGCCCCAGCATTTT.

The CDR3 DNA reads TGCGCCAGCAGCCAATGGGCGGGACGTCAAGAGACCCAGTACTTC. Amino acids: CASSQWAGRQETQYF. This chain uses TRBV4-3 with TRBJ2-5, with D perhaps TRBD2 (6 bases). Trimming stripped 2 bases from V and 2 bases from J, with 12 bases between. Germline lookup yields CDR1 LGHNA and CDR2 YSLEER. This CDR3 region has 15 residues.

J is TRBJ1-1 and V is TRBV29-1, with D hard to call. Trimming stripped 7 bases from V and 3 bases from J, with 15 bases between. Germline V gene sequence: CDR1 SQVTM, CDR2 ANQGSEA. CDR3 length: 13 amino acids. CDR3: CSAGNTLYTEAFF. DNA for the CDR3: TGCAGCGCCGGAAATACACTCTACACTGAAGCTTTCTTT.

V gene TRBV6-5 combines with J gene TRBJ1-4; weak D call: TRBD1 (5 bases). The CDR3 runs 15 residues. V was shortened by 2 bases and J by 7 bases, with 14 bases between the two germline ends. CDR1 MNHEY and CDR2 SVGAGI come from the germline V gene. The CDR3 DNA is TGTGCCAGCAGTTACCAGGCAGGGAGGGGTGAAAAACTGTTTTTT. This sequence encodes CASSYQAGRGEKLFF.